This TCR beta chain was documented in a study of cytomegalovirus exposure and HLA in healthy donors. About the study: Genetic ancestry analysis placed around 76% of the roughly 400 donors that were genotyped in the Caucasian-associated cluster. Study-wide points: What a later analysis showed was that several of the most significant clusters appeared linked to common viral pathogens.

The PCR contained 60 Vbeta and 13 Jbeta primers. Sequencing was performed with immunoSEQ multiplex PCR; in TCRdb, only in-frame clones are kept and a portion is missing. The sample shows some 190,000 clones, about 80% of them seen only once. Regarding this clone: Its antigen is not known.

The J segment lost 5 bases and the V segment lost 6 bases, leaving 7 bases of the junction unmatched. This CDR3 comprises 14 residues. Germline loops: CDR1 MGHDK, CDR2 SYGVNS. This clonotype was sampled from a young man in good health and CMV-seronegative. The rearrangement uses TRBV25-1 and TRBJ1-2; 9 nucleotides match TRBD1. Sequenced material: PBMCs. CDR3 DNA sequence: TGTGCCAGCAGCCCGGGACAGGGAGAATATGGCTACACCTTC. This codes for CASSPGQGEYGYTF.